The next 26 T cell receptor beta chains were all read from a single sample in a study of blood T cell repertoires in COVID-19. Method: immunoSEQ multiplex PCR; TCRdb's copy keeps in-frame clones and lacks some. Among 200,000 or so clones listed, more than 70% were seen once. Specimen: PBMCs or T cells enriched from blood (not recorded which). Receptors were obtained from a middle-aged woman with acute COVID-19.

The gene calls are TRBV27 and TRBJ1-6; D might be TRBD1 (6 bases). The V end lost 6 bases, the J end lost 7 bases, and 16 bases lay between the germline ends. Germline assignment: CDR1 MNHEY and CDR2 SMNVEV (reference sequence). There are 15 residues in the CDR3. CDR3: CASSLNRERNSPLHF. CDR3 sequence (DNA): TGTGCCAGCAGCCTTAACAGGGAACGGAATTCACCCCTCCACTTT.

The chain recombines TRBV28 with TRBJ1-1, with 7 bases identical to TRBD1. The V and J ends lost 6 bases and 11 bases, in that order; junction bases with no gene match: 6. CDR1 is MDHEN and CDR2 is SYDVKM in the germline V gene. CDR3 length equals 11 residues. For the CDR3, the DNA is TGTGCCAGCAGGGGACAGCCTCCGGCTTTCTTT. Its translation: CASRGQPPAFF. The full variable domain, rest sourced from reference TRBV28 and TRBJ1-1, is DVKVTQSSRYLVKRTGEKVFLECVQDMDHENMFWYRQDPGLGLRLIYFSYDVKMKEKGDIPEGYSVSREKKERFSLILESASTNQTSMYLCASRGQPPAFFGQGTRLTVV.

The chain is built from TRBV6-5 and TRBJ2-7; 9 nucleotides align to TRBD1. This CDR3 has 14 amino acids. Looked up from germline, CDR1 is MNHEY and CDR2 is SVGAGI. The junction had 11 bases not matched to a gene; V was cut back by 5 bases and J by 9 bases. The CDR3: CASSRTLLGQGQYF. CDR3 DNA: TGTGCCAGCAGTCGGACCCTTCTGGGACAGGGGCAGTACTTC.

The rearrangement uses TRBV28 and TRBJ1-5; 7 bases fit TRBD1. This CDR3 spans 15 amino acids. Germline CDR1 reads MDHEN; CDR2 reads SYDVKM. Germline trimming cut 6 bases from V and 1 base from J; bases unmatched to any gene: 6. CDR3 region: CASSRQGSSNQPQHF. CDR3 sequence (DNA): TGTGCCAGCAGCCGACAGGGTAGCAGCAATCAGCCCCAGCATTTT.

The rearrangement joins TRBV9 to TRBJ1-6; 8 nucleotides match TRBD1. V trimming: 4 bases; J trimming: 11 bases; junction bases outside the gene matches: 8. This CDR3 spans 14 amino acids. Germline V lookup: CDR1 SGDLS, CDR2 YYNGEE. Written as DNA, the CDR3 is TGTGCCAGCAGCCCTCAGACAGGGGCGACACCCCTCCACTTT. It specifies CASSPQTGATPLHF.

The V gene is TRBV30, the J gene TRBJ1-3; 10 bases agree with TRBD1. V lost 3 bases, J lost 3 bases, and 8 bases stayed unmatched. The CDR3 runs to 16 residues. Germline values: CDR1 GTSNPN, CDR2 SVGIG (reference sequence). The CDR3, as DNA: TGTGCCTGGAGCGAACCCCGGACAGGGGGTGGAAACACCATATATTTT. Translated: CAWSEPRTGGGNTIYF.

The chain recombines TRBV4-3 with TRBJ2-5; D gene uncertain. The CDR3 has 13 amino acids. Germline CDR1 reads LGHNA; CDR2 reads YSLEER. V was shortened by 2 bases and J by 4 bases, with 8 bases between the two germline ends. DNA for the CDR3: TGCGCCAGCAGCCAACATATCAGAGAGACCCAGTACTTC. It specifies CASSQHIRETQYF.

The rearrangement joins TRBV5-1 to TRBJ2-5; tentative D call: TRBD2 (6 bases). The CDR3 spans 15 residues. Germline V lookup: CDR1 SGHRS, CDR2 YFSETQ. Between the trimmed V and J ends, which lost 4 bases and 3 bases, there was a span of 16 bases. The CDR3 reads CASSPRAPGEETQYF. CDR3 sequence (DNA): TGCGCCAGCAGCCCCCGGGCCCCGGGAGAAGAGACCCAGTACTTC. The full variable domain, rest sourced from reference TRBV5-1 and TRBJ2-5, is KAGVTQTPRYLIKTRGQQVTLSCSPISGHRSVSWYQQTPGQGLQFLFEYFSETQRNKGNFPGRFSGRQFSNSRSEMNVSTLELGDSALYLCASSPRAPGEETQYFGPGTRLLVL.

The V call is TRBV10-3, the J call TRBJ2-1; TRBD1 agrees at 7 bases. Trimming at V came to 7 bases and at J to 4 bases, leaving 7 bases not matched to a gene. The CDR3 loop spans 14 amino acids. From germline, CDR1 is ENHRY and CDR2 SYGVKD. Here the CDR3 DNA reads TGTGCCATCAAAGGGACAGACCCATACAATGAGCAGTTCTTC. It encodes CAIKGTDPYNEQFF.

This rearrangement joins TRBV4-1 to TRBJ2-7; 8 nucleotides agree with TRBD1. The CDR3 runs 14 residues. J was trimmed by 2 bases and V by 4 bases; bases with no gene match: 4. CDR1 and CDR2 from the germline V gene are MGHRA and YSYEKL. The CDR3 is CASSLDRGPYEQYF. The CDR3 DNA follows: TGCGCCAGCAGCCTCGACAGGGGACCCTACGAGCAGTACTTC.

J is TRBJ1-2 and V is TRBV28; 7 nucleotides line up with TRBD1. This CDR3 is 17 amino acids long. The germline V gene encodes CDR1 MDHEN and CDR2 SYDVKM. The ends lost 5 bases at V and 4 bases at J; junction bases unmatched: 16. The CDR3 region is CASSPLDRRAVSYGYTF. In DNA, the CDR3 is TGTGCCAGCAGTCCCCTGGACAGGCGAGCCGTTTCCTATGGCTACACCTTC.

The genes are TRBV11-2 and TRBJ1-2, with unresolved D. From germline, CDR1 is SGHAT and CDR2 FQNNGV. CDR3 length: 15 residues. V was cut by 4 bases and J by 4 bases, with 16 bases left in between. CDR3 sequence: CASSWTGEGSYGYTF. CDR3 in DNA: TGTGCCAGCAGCTGGACCGGAGAAGGGAGCTATGGCTACACCTTC.

The rearrangement joins TRBV6-5 to TRBJ1-2, with TRBD1 matching 7 bases. Germline CDR1 and CDR2: MNHEY and SVGAGI. V dropped 6 bases and J dropped 4; count of bases not matched to a gene: 11. CDR3 length: 15 residues. The CDR3 loop reads CASSPSYDRAYGYTF. The CDR3 bases are TGTGCCAGCAGCCCATCCTACGACAGGGCCTATGGCTACACCTTC.

The chain links TRBV7-9 to TRBJ2-5; D call uncertain. This CDR3 is 13 amino acids long. Germline lookup yields CDR1 SEHNR and CDR2 FQNEAQ (reference sequence). The V and J ends lost 2 bases and 4 bases respectively, with 8 bases between them. CDR3 residues: CASSLQVPETQYF. CDR3 coding DNA: TGTGCCAGCAGCTTACAGGTCCCAGAGACCCAGTACTTC.

The chain couples TRBV7-2 to TRBJ2-3; 15 nucleotides line up with TRBD2. Germline V CDR1 and CDR2: SGHTA, FQGNSA. V lost 5 bases, J lost 4 bases, and 7 bases stayed unmatched. CDR3 length: 17 amino acids. CDR3 protein: CASSHPGLAGGADTQYF. The CDR3 DNA reads as TGTGCCAGCAGCCATCCGGGACTAGCGGGAGGTGCAGATACGCAGTATTTT.

A single count supports this clone. The chain has TRBV19 and TRBJ1-2; possibly TRBD1 for D (6 bases). The CDR3 contains 15 residues. Trimming took 5 bases from V and 4 from J, leaving 17 bases between them. CDR1 is LNHDA and CDR2 is SQIVND in the germline V gene (reference sequence). CDR3 sequence reads: CASSGPPTGSYGYTF. The CDR3 region has the DNA TGTGCCAGTAGTGGCCCTCCTACAGGGAGCTATGGCTACACCTTC.

The chain combines TRBV28 with TRBJ1-3; 8 bases match TRBD1. V was pared by 5 bases and J by 0 bases, with 9 bases of the junction left unmatched. CDR1 is MDHEN, CDR2 SYDVKM, per germline. The CDR3 spans 17 residues. CDR3 bases: TGTGCCAGCAGTCGCGGGACAGGCTACTCCTCTGGAAACACCATATATTTT. This gives the protein CASSRGTGYSSGNTIYF.

This clone was picked up one time. The rearrangement uses TRBV14 and TRBJ2-3, with a tentative D call TRBD2 (6 bases). V shed 1 base and J shed 0 bases, with 14 bases lying between them. CDR1 SGHDN and CDR2 FVKESK come from the germline V gene. The CDR3 totals 17 residues. In DNA, the CDR3 is TGTGCCAGCAGCCAAGTGAGGTCGGGAGTTAGCACAGATACGCAGTATTTT. Protein sequence: CASSQVRSGVSTDTQYF.

Comment on this clone: Other DNA sequences from this sample encode an identical CDR3 as well. The chain joins TRBV9 to TRBJ2-5; 13 bases match TRBD2. Looked up from germline, CDR1 is SGDLS and CDR2 is YYNGEE. The CDR3 covers 16 residues. V lost 2 bases and J lost 4; bases outside the gene matches: 5. The CDR3 reads CASSVGLAGVPETQYF. The CDR3 nucleotides are TGTGCCAGCAGCGTCGGACTAGCGGGAGTGCCAGAGACCCAGTACTTC.

The V gene is TRBV19, the J gene TRBJ1-3; TRBD1 might be the D (5 bases). The CDR3 length is 15 residues. The germline CDR1 and CDR2 sequences are LNHDA and SQIVND (reference sequence). The V and J ends lost 3 bases and 3 bases respectively, with 12 bases between them. In nucleotides, the CDR3 is TGTGCCAGTAGTATTCCGGACACGATTGGAAACACCATATATTTT. This codes for CASSIPDTIGNTIYF.

The chain couples TRBV11-2 to TRBJ2-5, with TRBD1 matching over 9 bases. Germline V gene lookup returns CDR1 SGHAT and CDR2 FQNNGV. With 5 bases clipped from V and 0 bases from J, the junction kept 10 bases outside the gene matches. The CDR3 loop spans 17 amino acids. CDR3 protein: CASSEGQGFVYQETQYF. The DNA of the CDR3 is TGTGCCAGCAGCGAGGGACAGGGATTCGTGTACCAAGAGACCCAGTACTTC.

The V gene is TRBV28, the J gene TRBJ1-1; D remains ambiguous. There are 14 residues in the CDR3. The germline V gene encodes CDR1 MDHEN and CDR2 SYDVKM. The ends were cut back, 5 bases at V and 5 bases at J, with 15 bases in the middle. The chain's CDR3 is CASSMGRARTEAFF. CDR3 sequence (DNA): TGTGCCAGCAGTATGGGGAGGGCGCGAACTGAAGCTTTCTTT.

The CDR3 spells CASTKRGAHTDTQYF. As DNA, the CDR3 is TGTGCCAGTACAAAGCGGGGGGCACACACAGATACGCAGTATTTT. This sequence joins TRBV19 and TRBJ2-3, with 9 positions matching TRBD2. There are 15 residues in the CDR3. Germline CDR1 LNHDA, CDR2 SQIVND (reference sequence). V trimming: 7 bases; J trimming: 2 bases; junction bases outside the gene matches: 7.

This clone appeared a few times. The CDR3 reads CATSEPAIRGGELFF. The CDR3 DNA is TGTGCCACCAGTGAGCCAGCCATTCGAGGGGGGGAGCTGTTTTTT. The chain is built from TRBV24-1 and TRBJ2-2; TRBD2 is a possible D gene (5 bases). This CDR3 has 15 residues. Between the trimmed V and J ends, which lost 4 bases and 8 bases, there was a span of 16 bases. CDR1 and CDR2 (germline): KGHDR, SFDVKD.

V and J are TRBV6-2 or TRBV6-3 and TRBJ1-1; weak D call: TRBD1 (5 bases). Germline V CDR1 and CDR2: MNHEY, SVGEGT. The CDR3 sequence is 12 residues long. Between the trimmed V and J ends, which lost 6 bases and 10 bases, there was a span of 15 bases. The CDR3 bases are TGTGCCAGCAGCACCCACATAAGGGGAGCTTTCTTT. Encoded protein: CASSTHIRGAFF.

In its sample, this clone was seen once. This chain links TRBV9 with TRBJ2-5; 7 bases map to TRBD1. The CDR3 runs 16 residues. Germline V gene data show CDR1 as SGDLS and CDR2 as YYNGEE. J was trimmed by 5 bases and V by 2 bases; bases with no gene match: 12. CDR3 sequence (DNA): TGTGCCAGCAGCGTCCCTACAGGGGTGCCATTCGAGACCCAGTACTTC. It yields the protein CASSVPTGVPFETQYF.